The 17 T cell receptor beta chains below were found in one sample sequenced in a study of OX40 agonist ivuxolimab in advanced cancers. Profiling relied on immunoSEQ multiplex PCR, and the TCRdb table lists in-frame clones only, not all of them. The data show 50,000 to 75,000 clones, around 86% seen once. Material: CD4+ or CD8+ T cells sorted from blood, obtained in a trial of the OX40 agonist ivuxolimab. The receptors here all came from an adult with an advanced solid tumor such as melanoma, head and neck, liver or kidney cancer.

The chain employs TRBV14 and TRBJ2-1; perhaps TRBD1 as D (7 bases). The CDR3 totals 16 residues. The germline CDR1 and CDR2 sequences are SGHDN and FVKESK. With 2 bases removed from V and 7 bases from J, the gap between germline ends came to 18 bases. CDR3 nucleotide sequence: TGTGCCAGCAGCCAATACCTCTGGGCGGGACAGAATGAGCAGTTCTTC. Protein sequence: CASSQYLWAGQNEQFF.

The chain couples TRBV5-6 to TRBJ1-1; TRBD1 aligns across 11 bases. CDR1 SGHDT and CDR2 YYEEEE come from the germline V gene. The CDR3 consists of 15 residues. V was pared by 5 bases and J by 6 bases, with 9 bases of the junction left unmatched. This CDR3 reads CASSSWTGGAPEAFF. CDR3 DNA sequence: TGTGCCAGCAGTTCGTGGACAGGGGGCGCACCTGAAGCTTTCTTT.

This chain connects TRBV15 to TRBJ2-2, with 12 nucleotides matching TRBD1. The CDR3 loop spans 17 amino acids. Germline loops: CDR1 LNHNV, CDR2 YYDKDF (reference sequence). The V and J ends lost 4 bases and 5 bases, in that order; junction bases with no gene match: 8. The CDR3 coding sequence is TGTGCCACCAGCACGACCGGGACAGGGGGCCGGACCGGGGAGCTGTTTTTT. As protein: CATSTTGTGGRTGELFF. The whole variable domain, remainder taken from reference TRBV15 and TRBJ2-2, is DAMVIQNPRYQVTQFGKPVTLSCSQTLNHNVMYWYQQKSSQAPKLLFHYYDKDFNNEADTPDNFQSRRPNTSFCFLDIRSPGLGDTAMYLCATSTTGTGGRTGELFFGEGSRLTVL.

This sequence joins TRBV5-1 and TRBJ2-2; TRBD1 agrees at 7 bases. The germline CDR1 and CDR2 sequences are SGHRS and YFSETQ. Trimming removed 4 bases from V and 0 bases from J; junction bases left unmatched: 3. CDR3 length: 15 residues. CDR3 bases: TGCGCCAGCAGCCGGGACAGCGCGAACACCGGGGAGCTGTTTTTT. It codes for CASSRDSANTGELFF.

The J gene is TRBJ2-7, the V gene TRBV4-3, with 9 bases aligning to TRBD2. The junction had 8 bases not matched to a gene; V was cut back by 2 bases and J by 0 bases. This CDR3 contains 17 residues. Germline V gene lookup returns CDR1 LGHNA and CDR2 YSLEER. CDR3 sequence (DNA): TGCGCCAGCAGCCAATCCGTAGCGGGGGCGAGCTCCTACGAGCAGTACTTC. Its protein is CASSQSVAGASSYEQYF.

This chain joins TRBV14 and TRBJ2-5, with D perhaps matching TRBD1 (5 bases). Trimming shortened V by 4 bases and J by 2 bases, and 11 bases separated the two germline ends. The CDR3 is made up of 14 amino acids. The germline CDR1 and CDR2 sequences are SGHDN and FVKESK. CDR3 residues: CASSPRQLQETQYF. The CDR3 DNA reads as TGTGCCAGCAGCCCCAGACAGTTGCAAGAGACCCAGTACTTC.

The chain's CDR3 is CASSGTDRGHEQYF. CDR3 DNA sequence: TGTGCCAGCAGCGGCACCGACAGGGGACACGAGCAGTACTTC. J is TRBJ2-7 and V is TRBV9; TRBD1 matches at 8 bases. Unmatched junction bases numbered 7, after V lost 3 bases and J lost 5 bases. This CDR3 comprises 14 residues. Germline CDR1 is SGDLS and CDR2 is YYNGEE.

The chain has TRBV5-1 and TRBJ1-1, with D possibly matching TRBD1 (6 bases). V was shortened by 4 bases and J by 4 bases, with 20 bases between the two germline ends. The CDR3 has 16 amino acids. In germline, CDR1 is SGHRS, CDR2 YFSETQ. The CDR3 DNA reads as TGCGCCAGCAGCAGTACCGGGACATCCCCGGGCACTGAAGCTTTCTTT. Residues: CASSSTGTSPGTEAFF.

The CDR3 loop reads CASSVASGFGVAQYF. The CDR3 DNA sequence: TGTGCCAGCAGCGTAGCTAGCGGGTTCGGGGTGGCGCAGTATTTT. V usage is TRBV9 and J usage is TRBJ2-3; TRBD2 matches 8 bases. CDR3 size: 15 residues. The V segment lost 0 bases and the J segment 10 bases; nucleotides outside the gene matches: 10. The germline gives CDR1 SGDLS, CDR2 YYNGEE. The variable domain in full, with the rest retrieved from reference TRBV9 and TRBJ2-3, is DSGVTQTPKHLITATGQRVTLRCSPRSGDLSVYWYQQSLDQGLQFLIQYYNGEERAKGNILERFSAQQFPDLHSELNLSSLELGDSALYFCASSVASGFGVAQYFGPGTRLTVL.

The chain is built from TRBV29-1 and TRBJ2-6; TRBD2 is a possible D gene (5 bases). Trimming cost V 4 bases and J 0 bases, with 10 bases left between them. The V gene's germline CDR1 is SQVTM and CDR2 ANQGSEA. The CDR3 is 15 amino acids. As DNA, the CDR3 is TGCAGCGTTGGTGGCGGACTCTCTGGGGCCAACGTCCTGACTTTC. As protein: CSVGGGLSGANVLTF.

This chain links TRBV5-1 with TRBJ2-7, with D tentatively TRBD1 (7 bases). V dropped 4 bases and J dropped 0 bases, with 26 bases sitting between them. In germline, CDR1 is SGHRS, CDR2 YFSETQ. CDR3 length: 19 amino acids. CDR3 bases: TGCGCCAGCAGCGGGGCTTCAGGGGGGTGGGAGCGGTACTCCTACGAGCAGTACTTC. Protein: CASSGASGGWERYSYEQYF. Complete variable domain (other parts from reference TRBV5-1 and TRBJ2-7): KAGVTQTPRYLIKTRGQQVTLSCSPISGHRSVSWYQQTPGQGLQFLFEYFSETQRNKGNFPGRFSGRQFSNSRSEMNVSTLELGDSALYLCASSGASGGWERYSYEQYFGPGTRLTVT.

This clone was counted a single time. V and J are TRBV28 and TRBJ1-2; 11 bases line up with TRBD1. The V and J ends lost 8 bases and 5 bases, in that order; junction bases with no gene match: 1. The CDR3 sequence is 12 residues long. Germline lookup yields CDR1 MDHEN and CDR2 SYDVKM. The CDR3 DNA is TGTGCCAGCGGGGACAGGGGGTATGGCTACACCTTC. Translating it yields CASGDRGYGYTF.

The chain combines TRBV11-2 with TRBJ2-7, with TRBD1 matching over 8 bases. CDR3 length equals 14 residues. Germline V gene lookup returns CDR1 SGHAT and CDR2 FQNNGV. The V segment lost 3 bases and the J segment 2 bases; nucleotides outside the gene matches: 3. The CDR3 DNA sequence: TGTGCCAGCAGCTTTGGGACAGGAGCCTACGAGCAGTACTTC. Its protein product is CASSFGTGAYEQYF.

The rearrangement links TRBV5-4 to TRBJ1-1; maybe TRBD1 (5 bases). The CDR3 is 13 amino acids. The germline gives CDR1 SGHNT, CDR2 YYREEE (reference sequence). The germline V and J ends were trimmed by 4 bases and 7 bases, with 14 bases remaining between them. CDR3 DNA sequence: TGTGCCAGCAGCCTTCTGGGACTGGATGAAGCTTTCTTT. Its protein is CASSLLGLDEAFF.

The chain recombines TRBV30 with TRBJ2-7, with TRBD2 identical over 15 bases. J was trimmed by 3 bases and V by 4 bases; bases with no gene match: 7. The CDR3 has 16 amino acids. Germline-derived CDR1 and CDR2 are GTSNPN and SVGIG (reference sequence). The CDR3 loop reads CAWTRPGLAGGYEQYF. For the CDR3, the DNA is TGTGCCTGGACGAGACCGGGACTAGCGGGAGGCTACGAGCAGTACTTC.

CDR3 in DNA: TGTGCCAGCAGCTTAGTTGATGCGATGACAGATACGCAGTATTTT. It specifies CASSLVDAMTDTQYF. The J gene is TRBJ2-3, the V gene TRBV11-2; unclear D gene. Per germline, CDR1 SGHAT and CDR2 FQNNGV. The CDR3 has 15 residues. V lost 1 base, J lost 3 bases, and 11 bases lay in between.

This clone came up once. The chain joins TRBV14 to TRBJ2-7; TRBD1 matches at 7 bases. CDR1 SGHDN and CDR2 FVKESK come from the germline V gene. J gave up 1 base and V 4 bases, and 10 bases lay outside the gene matches. CDR3 length: 16 amino acids. This CDR3 is CASSPLQGKGSYEQYF. CDR3 bases: TGTGCCAGCAGCCCCCTACAGGGGAAGGGTTCCTACGAGCAGTACTTC. Filled out from reference TRBV14 and TRBJ2-7, the complete variable domain reads EAGVTQFPSHSVIEKGQTVTLRCDPISGHDNLYWYRRVMGKEIKFLLHFVKESKQDESGMPNNRFLAERTGGTYSTLKVQPAELEDSGVYFCASSPLQGKGSYEQYFGPGTRLTVT.